This T cell receptor (beta chain) was retrieved from a study of cytomegalovirus exposure and HLA in healthy donors. Study summary: Just over 80% of around 390 genotyped donors fell in the Caucasian-associated ancestry cluster. General study findings and limits: Testing in vitro showed a few CMV-associated chains specific for CMV antigens. Reportedly, diagnosis of cytomegalovirus status by the classifier showed high specificity and sensitivity.

PCR primers comprised 60 Vbeta and 13 Jbeta primers. Sequenced by immunoSEQ multiplex PCR; TCRdb stores in-frame clones only, minus some. The table shows under 150,000 clones, with roughly 80% occurring only once. This clone has a handful of counts. The antigen is unknown. The length of the CDR3 is 17 residues. V trimming: 0 bases; J trimming: 2 bases; junction bases outside the gene matches: 4. CDR1 and CDR2 from the germline V gene are SGHRS and YFSETQ. In nominal health when sampled, donors likely had unrecorded immune exposures nonetheless. The chain uses TRBV5-1 and TRBJ2-6; the match to TRBD1 covers 8 bases. Sequenced sample: PBMCs. This sequence was found in a man aged 45-65 years in good health and CMV-seronegative. The CDR3 protein is CASSLGRGRAGANVLTF. Here the CDR3 DNA reads TGCGCCAGCAGCTTGGGCAGGGGGCGTGCTGGGGCCAACGTCCTGACTTTC.